This T cell receptor (beta chain) was retrieved from a study of cytomegalovirus exposure and HLA in healthy donors. Study-level findings and limits: Earlier analysis found most TCR beta V segments productive about 87% or about 30% of the time. Most CMV-associated TCR beta chains were later found to appear HLA-restricted. Common viral pathogens seemed to be connected with several of the most significant clusters, according to a later analysis.

V was shortened by 8 bases and J by 2 bases, with 15 bases between the two germline ends. The CDR3 runs 14 residues. CDR1 and CDR2 (germline): MNHEY, SMNVEV (reference sequence). This clone appeared once. What it recognizes is unknown. The PCR contained 60 Vbeta and 13 Jbeta primers. Clones were sequenced by immunoSEQ multiplex PCR, and TCRdb holds only the in-frame ones, with some missing. The table includes some 200,000 clones, roughly 74% detected once. This chain joins TRBV27 and TRBJ2-5; perhaps TRBD2 as D (6 bases). The TCR was taken from a female donor in good health and CMV-seronegative. Sequenced material: PBMCs. This CDR3 reads CASGPWGGQETQYF. In nucleotides, the CDR3 is TGTGCCAGCGGCCCCTGGGGAGGACAAGAGACCCAGTACTTC.